This T cell receptor beta chain was found in a study of OX40 agonist ivuxolimab in advanced cancers. Libraries were prepared by immunoSEQ multiplex PCR; TCRdb keeps only in-frame clonotypes and omits some of them. The sample lists roughly 86,000 clones, about 89% seen once, with 0.4% to 0.55% in the top ten. Study findings and constraints: Patients who responded partially at 0.1-3.0 mg/kg showed clonal expansion ranking among the lowest.

Trimming took 4 bases from V and 3 from J, leaving 9 bases between them. The CDR3 runs to 14 residues. CDR1 is SEHNR, CDR2 FQNEAQ, per germline (reference sequence). Worth noting for this clone: Its target is not known.

The source is an adult with an advanced solid tumor such as melanoma, head and neck, liver or kidney cancer. Sample: CD4+ or CD8+ T cells sorted from blood, taken in a trial of the OX40 agonist ivuxolimab. V gene TRBV7-9 combines with J gene TRBJ2-2; D possibly corresponds to TRBD1 (6 bases). The CDR3 protein is CASSSRTDTGELFF. CDR3 bases: TGTGCCAGCAGCTCCCGGACAGACACCGGGGAGCTGTTTTTT.